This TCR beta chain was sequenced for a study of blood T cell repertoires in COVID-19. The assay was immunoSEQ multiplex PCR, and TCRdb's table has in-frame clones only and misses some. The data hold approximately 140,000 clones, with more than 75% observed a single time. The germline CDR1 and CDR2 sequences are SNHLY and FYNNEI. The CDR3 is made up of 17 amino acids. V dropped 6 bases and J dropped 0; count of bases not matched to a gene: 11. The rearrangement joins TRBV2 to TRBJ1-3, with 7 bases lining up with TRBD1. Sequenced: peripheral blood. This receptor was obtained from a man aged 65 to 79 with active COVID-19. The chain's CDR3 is CASRDLGQFISGNTIYF. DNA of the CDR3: TGTGCCAGCAGAGACCTGGGACAGTTCATCTCTGGAAACACCATATATTTT. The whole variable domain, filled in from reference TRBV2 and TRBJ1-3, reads EPEVTQTPSHQVTQMGQEVILRCVPISNHLYFYWYRQILGQKVEFLVSFYNNEISEKSEIFDDQFSVERPDGSNFTLKIRSTKLEDSAMYFCASRDLGQFISGNTIYFGEGSWLTVV.